The clone carrying this TCR beta chain was counted between two and nine times. The antigen is undetermined. With 0 bases removed from V and 6 bases from J, the gap between germline ends came to 8 bases. The CDR3 runs to 14 residues. Germline lookup yields CDR1 LGHNA and CDR2 YNFKEQ. This sample is part of a study of T cells in Graves' hyperthyroidism and ophthalmopathy. Study-level results: Separating ophthalmopathy from stable hyperthyroidism was achieved by a 13 V-J model.

Source material for PBMCs was more than 7.5 ml fresh peripheral blood. RNA transcripts yielded amplified TCR beta CDR3 regions. First-round RT-PCR with HTBI primers amplified the TCR CDR3 region. TCRdb reprocessed the multiplex PCR reads with MiXCR, giving one entry per CDR3 protein. This repertoire shows roughly 240,000 distinct CDR3 sequences, over 15% found once; its top ten account for under 35%. The V gene is TRBV4-2, the J gene TRBJ2-2; D not certain. The clonotype comes from a woman younger than 35 with Graves' ophthalmopathy. Sequencing was done on a sample of blood. The CDR3 sequence is CASSQDYLPGELFF. Here the CDR3 DNA reads TGTGCCAGCAGCCAAGATTACCTCCCCGGGGAGCTGTTTTTT.